One TCR beta chain is described in this entry. Separate from the approximately 700-subject first cohort was the approximately 130-subject validation cohort, to which the donors belonged. Measured with immunoSEQ multiplex PCR; TCRdb has only the in-frame clones, and not every one. This sample has 200,000 or so clones, with roughly 84% found just once. The record originates from a study of cytomegalovirus exposure and HLA in healthy donors. CDR1 and CDR2 (germline): LNHDA, SQIVND (reference sequence). The germline V and J ends were trimmed by 3 bases and 0 bases, with 12 bases remaining between them. The CDR3 length is 15 residues.

The chain couples TRBV19 to TRBJ2-7; D is possibly TRBD1 (5 bases). Sequenced sample: PBMCs. The receptor comes from a woman aged 25-40 years in good health and CMV-seropositive. In nucleotides, the CDR3 is TGTGCCAGTAGTATGGGGCGGCTGAGCTCCTACGAGCAGTACTTC. Translating it yields CASSMGRLSSYEQYF.